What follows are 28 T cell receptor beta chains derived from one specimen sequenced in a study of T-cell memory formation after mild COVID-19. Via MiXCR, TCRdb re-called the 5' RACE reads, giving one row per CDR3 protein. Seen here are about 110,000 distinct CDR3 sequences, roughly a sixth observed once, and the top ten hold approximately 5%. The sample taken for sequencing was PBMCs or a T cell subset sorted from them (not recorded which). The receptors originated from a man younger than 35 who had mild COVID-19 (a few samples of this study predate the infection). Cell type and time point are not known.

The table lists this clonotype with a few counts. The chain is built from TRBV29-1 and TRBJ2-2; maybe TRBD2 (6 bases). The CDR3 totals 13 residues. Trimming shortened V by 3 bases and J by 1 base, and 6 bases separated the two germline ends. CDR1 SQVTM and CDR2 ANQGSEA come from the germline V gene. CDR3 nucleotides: TGCAGCGTTGAGGAGGGGAACACCGGGGAGCTGTTTTTT. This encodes CSVEEGNTGELFF.

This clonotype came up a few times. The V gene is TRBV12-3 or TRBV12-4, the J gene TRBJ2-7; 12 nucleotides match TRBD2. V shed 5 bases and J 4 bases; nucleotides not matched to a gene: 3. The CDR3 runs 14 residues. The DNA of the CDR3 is TGTGCCAGCAGTGCGACTAGCGGGGGATACGAGCAGTACTTC. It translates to CASSATSGGYEQYF.

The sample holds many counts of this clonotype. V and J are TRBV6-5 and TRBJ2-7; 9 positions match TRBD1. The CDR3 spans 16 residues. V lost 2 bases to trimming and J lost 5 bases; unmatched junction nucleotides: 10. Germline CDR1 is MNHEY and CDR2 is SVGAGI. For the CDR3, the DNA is TGTGCCAGCAGTTACAACTCGGGGACAGGGATGAACGAGCAGTACTTC. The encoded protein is CASSYNSGTGMNEQYF.

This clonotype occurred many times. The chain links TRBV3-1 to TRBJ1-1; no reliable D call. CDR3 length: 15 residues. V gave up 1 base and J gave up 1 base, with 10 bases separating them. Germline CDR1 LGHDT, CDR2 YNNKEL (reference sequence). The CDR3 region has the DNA TGTGCCAGCAGCCAAGGAGGCGGGAGGAACACTGAAGCTTTCTTT. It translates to CASSQGGGRNTEAFF.

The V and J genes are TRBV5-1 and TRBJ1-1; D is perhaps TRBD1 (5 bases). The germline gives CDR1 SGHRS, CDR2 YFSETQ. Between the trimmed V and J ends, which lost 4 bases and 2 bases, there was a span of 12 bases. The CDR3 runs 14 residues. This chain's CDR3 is CASSRQTTNTEAFF. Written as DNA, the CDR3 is TGCGCCAGCAGCAGACAGACTACTAACACTGAAGCTTTCTTT.

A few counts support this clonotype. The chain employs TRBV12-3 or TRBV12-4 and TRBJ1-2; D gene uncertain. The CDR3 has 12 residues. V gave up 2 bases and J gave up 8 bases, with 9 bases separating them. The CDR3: CASSLPGRGYTF. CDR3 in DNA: TGTGCCAGCAGTTTACCGGGCCGGGGCTACACCTTC.

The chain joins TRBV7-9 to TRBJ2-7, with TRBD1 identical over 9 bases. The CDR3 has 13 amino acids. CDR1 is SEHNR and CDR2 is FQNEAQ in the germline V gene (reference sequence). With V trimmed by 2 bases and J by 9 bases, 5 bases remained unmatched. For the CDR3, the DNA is TGTGCCAGCAGCTTATCGGGACAGGGACGGCAGTACGTC. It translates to CASSLSGQGRQYV.

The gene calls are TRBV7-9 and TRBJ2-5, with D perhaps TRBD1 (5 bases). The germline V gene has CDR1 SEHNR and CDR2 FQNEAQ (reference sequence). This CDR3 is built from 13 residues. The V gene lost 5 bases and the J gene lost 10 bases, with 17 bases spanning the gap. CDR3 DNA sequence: TGTGCCAGCAGCCTGGTAGGGCAGGGTCACCAGTACTTC. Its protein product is CASSLVGQGHQYF.

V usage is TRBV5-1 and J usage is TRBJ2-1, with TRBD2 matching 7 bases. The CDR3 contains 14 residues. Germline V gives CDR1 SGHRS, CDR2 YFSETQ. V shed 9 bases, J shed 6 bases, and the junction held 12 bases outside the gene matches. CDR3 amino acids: CATQKTSSVNEQFF. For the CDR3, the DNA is TGCGCCACCCAGAAGACTAGCTCCGTCAATGAGCAGTTCTTC. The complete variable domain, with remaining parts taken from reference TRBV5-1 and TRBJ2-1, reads KAGVTQTPRYLIKTRGQQVTLSCSPISGHRSVSWYQQTPGQGLQFLFEYFSETQRNKGNFPGRFSGRQFSNSRSEMNVSTLELGDSALYLCATQKTSSVNEQFFGPGTRLTVL.

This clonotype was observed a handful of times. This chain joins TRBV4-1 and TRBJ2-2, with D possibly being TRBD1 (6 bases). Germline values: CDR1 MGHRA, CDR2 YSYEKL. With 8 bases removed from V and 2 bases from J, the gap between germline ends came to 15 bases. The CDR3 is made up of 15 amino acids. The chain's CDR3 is CASENRDINTGELFF. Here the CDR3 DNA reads TGCGCCAGCGAGAACCGGGACATTAACACCGGGGAGCTGTTTTTT.

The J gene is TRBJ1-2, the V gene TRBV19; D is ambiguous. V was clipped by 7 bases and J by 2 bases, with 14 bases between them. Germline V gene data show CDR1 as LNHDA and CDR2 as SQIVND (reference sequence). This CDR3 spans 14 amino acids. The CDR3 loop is CASNPGERNYGYTF. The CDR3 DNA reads TGTGCCAGTAACCCAGGTGAGAGGAACTATGGCTACACCTTC.

This chain's CDR3 is CASSPRTGTGYNEQFF. The CDR3 DNA is TGCGCCAGCAGCCCCAGAACCGGGACAGGGTACAATGAGCAGTTCTTC. The chain links TRBV4-3 to TRBJ2-1; 9 bases are a match to TRBD1. The CDR3 is 16 residues long. The ends lost 4 bases at V and 4 bases at J; junction bases unmatched: 8. Germline V gene lookup returns CDR1 LGHNA and CDR2 YSLEER.

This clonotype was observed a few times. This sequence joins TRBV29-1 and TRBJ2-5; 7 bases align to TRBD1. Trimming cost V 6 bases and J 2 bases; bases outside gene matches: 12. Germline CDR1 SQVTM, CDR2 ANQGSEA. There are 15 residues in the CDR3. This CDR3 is CSVGTAAYSQETQYF. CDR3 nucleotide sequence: TGCAGCGTCGGGACAGCCGCATACTCTCAAGAGACCCAGTACTTC.

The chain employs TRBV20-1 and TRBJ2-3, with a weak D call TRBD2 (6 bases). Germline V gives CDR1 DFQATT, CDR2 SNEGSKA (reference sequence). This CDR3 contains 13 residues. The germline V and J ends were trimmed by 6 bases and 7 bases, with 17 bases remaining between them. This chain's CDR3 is CSARMRGRYTQYF. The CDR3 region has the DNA TGCAGTGCCCGGATGCGGGGTCGATATACGCAGTATTTT.

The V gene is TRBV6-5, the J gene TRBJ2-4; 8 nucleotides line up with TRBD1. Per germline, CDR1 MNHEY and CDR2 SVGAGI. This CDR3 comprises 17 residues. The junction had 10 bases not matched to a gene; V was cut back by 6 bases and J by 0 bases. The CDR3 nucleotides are TGTGCCAGCAGCCCACAGGGGGTATGGCTAGCCAAAAACATTCAGTACTTC. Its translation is CASSPQGVWLAKNIQYF.

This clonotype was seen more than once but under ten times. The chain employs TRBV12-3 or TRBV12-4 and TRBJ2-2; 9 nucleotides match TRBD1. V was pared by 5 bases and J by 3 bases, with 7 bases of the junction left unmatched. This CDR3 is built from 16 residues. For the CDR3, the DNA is TGTGCCAGCAGTCCACGGACAGGGGCCCACACCGGGGAGCTGTTTTTT. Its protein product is CASSPRTGAHTGELFF.

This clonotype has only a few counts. The CDR3 loop reads CASSLAGAYTEAFF. The DNA of the CDR3 is TGTGCCAGCAGCTTAGCAGGGGCGTACACTGAAGCTTTCTTT. The J gene is TRBJ1-1, the V gene TRBV7-6; possibly TRBD1 for D (5 bases). The CDR3 contains 14 residues. V dropped 0 bases and J dropped 3 bases, with 8 bases sitting between them. CDR1 is SGHVS, CDR2 FNYEAQ, per germline.

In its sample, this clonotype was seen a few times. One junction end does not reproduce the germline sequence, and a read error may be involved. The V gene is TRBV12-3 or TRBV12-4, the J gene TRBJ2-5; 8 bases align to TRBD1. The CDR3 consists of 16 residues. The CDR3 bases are TGTGCCAGCAGCCCGAGGACAGGGAAGATCCAAGAGAACCAGTACTTC. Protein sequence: CASSPRTGKIQENQYF.

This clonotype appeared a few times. In nucleotides, the CDR3 is TGCGCCAGCAGCCAAGATAATCGAGGCAGGGAAGAGACCCAGTACTTC. As protein: CASSQDNRGREETQYF. This chain connects TRBV4-3 to TRBJ2-5; the D gene is possibly TRBD1 (5 bases). Trimming removed 0 bases at V and 3 bases at J, with 14 bases between. CDR1 LGHNA and CDR2 YSLEER come from the germline V gene. The length of the CDR3 is 16 residues.

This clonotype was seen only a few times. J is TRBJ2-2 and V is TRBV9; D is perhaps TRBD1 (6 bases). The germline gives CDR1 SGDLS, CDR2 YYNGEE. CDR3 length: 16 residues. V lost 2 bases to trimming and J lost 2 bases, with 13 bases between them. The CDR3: CASSVRQAANTGELFF. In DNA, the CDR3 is TGTGCCAGCAGCGTCCGACAGGCAGCAAACACCGGGGAGCTGTTTTTT.

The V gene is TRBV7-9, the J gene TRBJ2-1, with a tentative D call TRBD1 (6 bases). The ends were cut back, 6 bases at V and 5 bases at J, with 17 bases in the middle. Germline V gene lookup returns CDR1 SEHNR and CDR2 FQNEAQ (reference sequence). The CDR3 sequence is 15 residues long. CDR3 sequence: CASSPRGSRNNEQFF. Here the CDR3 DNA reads TGTGCCAGCAGTCCCAGGGGATCTAGGAACAATGAGCAGTTCTTC.

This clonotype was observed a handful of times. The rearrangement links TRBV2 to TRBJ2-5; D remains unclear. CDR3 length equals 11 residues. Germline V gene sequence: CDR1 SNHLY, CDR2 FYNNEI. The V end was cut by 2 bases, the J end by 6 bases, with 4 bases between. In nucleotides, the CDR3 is TGTGCCAGCAGTGAAACGAAGACCCAGTACTTC. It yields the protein CASSETKTQYF.

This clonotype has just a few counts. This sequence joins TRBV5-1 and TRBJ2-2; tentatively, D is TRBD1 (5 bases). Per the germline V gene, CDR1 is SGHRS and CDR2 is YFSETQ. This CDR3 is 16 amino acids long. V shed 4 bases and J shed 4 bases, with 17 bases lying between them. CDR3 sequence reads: CASSPDSLTGTGELFF. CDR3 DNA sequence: TGCGCCAGCAGCCCTGACAGTCTTACGGGCACCGGGGAGCTGTTTTTT.

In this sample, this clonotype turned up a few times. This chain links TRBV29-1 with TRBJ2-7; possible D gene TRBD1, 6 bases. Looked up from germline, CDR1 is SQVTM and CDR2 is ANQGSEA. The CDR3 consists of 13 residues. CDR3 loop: CRLDRFYPLEQYV. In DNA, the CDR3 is TGCAGGTTAGACAGGTTCTACCCCCTCGAGCAGTACGTC.

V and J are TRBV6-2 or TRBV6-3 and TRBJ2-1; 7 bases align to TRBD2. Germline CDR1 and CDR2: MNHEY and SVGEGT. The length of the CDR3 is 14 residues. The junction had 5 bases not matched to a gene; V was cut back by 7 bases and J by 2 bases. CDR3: CASKLSGTYNEQFF. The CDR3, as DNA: TGTGCCAGCAAACTCAGCGGGACCTACAATGAGCAGTTCTTC.

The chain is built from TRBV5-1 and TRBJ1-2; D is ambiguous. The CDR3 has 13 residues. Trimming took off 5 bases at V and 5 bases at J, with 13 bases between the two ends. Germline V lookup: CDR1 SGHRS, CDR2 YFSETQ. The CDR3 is CASRPETTYGYTF. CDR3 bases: TGCGCCAGCAGACCGGAGACCACATATGGCTACACCTTC.

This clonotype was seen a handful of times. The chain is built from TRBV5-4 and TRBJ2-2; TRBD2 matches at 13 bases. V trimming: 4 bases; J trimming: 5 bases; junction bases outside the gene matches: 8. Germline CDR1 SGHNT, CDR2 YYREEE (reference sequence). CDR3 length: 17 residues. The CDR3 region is CASSHGLAGVRTGELFF. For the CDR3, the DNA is TGTGCCAGCAGCCACGGACTAGCGGGAGTTCGAACCGGGGAGCTGTTTTTT.

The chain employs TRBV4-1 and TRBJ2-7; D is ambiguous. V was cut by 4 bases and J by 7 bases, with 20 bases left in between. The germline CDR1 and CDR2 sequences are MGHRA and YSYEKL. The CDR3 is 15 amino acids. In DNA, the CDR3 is TGCGCCAGCAGCCTCTCTGGCCGGTGGTCTAGTGAGCAGTACTTC. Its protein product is CASSLSGRWSSEQYF.